The clone carrying this T cell receptor beta chain is termed medium-sized. Method: immunoSEQ multiplex PCR; TCRdb's copy keeps in-frame clones and lacks some. This sample has around 160,000 clones; about four fifths occur once, and the top ten carry around 3.7%. This CDR3 comprises 14 residues. Germline V lookup: CDR1 LNHDA, CDR2 SQIVND (reference sequence). Trimming stripped 5 bases from V and 6 bases from J, with 13 bases between. This sample was taken from a study of blood T cell repertoires in COVID-19. The specimen sequenced was PBMCs or T cells enriched from blood (not recorded which). The chain couples TRBV19 to TRBJ2-2, with D possibly TRBD2 on 5 matching bases. The TCR sequence derives from a woman aged 60-70 years who had recovered from COVID-19. The chain's CDR3 is CASSAGPGAGELFF. CDR3 bases: TGTGCCAGTAGTGCCGGGCCCGGGGCCGGGGAGCTGTTTTTT.